The 8 T cell receptor beta chains listed next were all sequenced from one sample in a study of T cell repertoires in cytomegalovirus infection. TCRdb re-called the reads through MiXCR, storing one row per CDR3 protein. The sample records over 300,000 distinct CDR3 sequences, over 7.5% being singletons. Sequencing was carried out using PBMCs. These receptors all stem from a human donor in good health (CMV status not recorded). Some clones in this sample may be carry-over from other donors' samples.

This clonotype was seen more than once but under ten times. The chain employs TRBV28 and TRBJ2-7; unclear D gene. Germline loops: CDR1 MDHEN, CDR2 SYDVKM. CDR3 length: 11 residues. Trimming removed 3 bases from V and 5 bases from J, with 5 bases in between. CDR3 amino acids: CASSFFDEQYF. CDR3 bases: TGTGCCAGCAGTTTCTTTGACGAGCAGTACTTC. The full variable domain, with the rest looked up from reference TRBV28 and TRBJ2-7, is DVKVTQSSRYLVKRTGEKVFLECVQDMDHENMFWYRQDPGLGLRLIYFSYDVKMKEKGDIPEGYSVSREKKERFSLILESASTNQTSMYLCASSFFDEQYFGPGTRLTVT.

The rearrangement uses TRBV19 and TRBJ1-1; perhaps TRBD1 as D (6 bases). Per germline, CDR1 LNHDA and CDR2 SQIVND (reference sequence). Between the trimmed V and J ends, which lost 2 bases and 6 bases, there was a span of 10 bases. The CDR3 runs 13 residues. The CDR3 spells CASSIPGDAEAFF. The CDR3 DNA follows: TGTGCCAGTAGTATACCAGGGGACGCTGAAGCTTTCTTT.

This clonotype came up a few times. The chain couples TRBV7-2 to TRBJ2-7, with 7 bases identical to TRBD2. V lost 0 bases, J lost 2 bases, and 7 bases stayed unmatched. Germline V CDR1 and CDR2: SGHTA, FQGNSA. There are 16 residues in the CDR3. CDR3 nucleotides: TGTGCCAGCAGCTTAGCGCGGGCTAGCGGTCCCTACGAGCAGTACTTC. It codes for CASSLARASGPYEQYF.

The sample holds many counts of this clonotype. The chain links TRBV7-3 to TRBJ1-1; 8 bases agree with TRBD1. Germline trimming cut 5 bases from V and 3 bases from J; bases unmatched to any gene: 5. This CDR3 has 14 amino acids. Germline V gene lookup returns CDR1 SGHTA and CDR2 FQGTGA. This CDR3 reads CASSPDRGYTEAFF. DNA of the CDR3: TGTGCCAGCAGCCCAGACAGGGGTTACACTGAAGCTTTCTTT.

The chain employs TRBV5-1 and TRBJ2-1; D possibly corresponds to TRBD2 (6 bases). V dropped 4 bases and J dropped 7 bases, with 18 bases sitting between them. The V gene's germline CDR1 is SGHRS and CDR2 YFSETQ. The CDR3 runs to 15 residues. The CDR3 reads CASSGIGGKSNEQFF. The CDR3 bases are TGCGCCAGCAGCGGGATTGGAGGGAAAAGTAATGAGCAGTTCTTC.

This clonotype was seen only a few times. The chain has TRBV15 and TRBJ1-1; D possibly corresponds to TRBD1 (6 bases). Germline CDR1 LNHNV, CDR2 YYDKDF (reference sequence). This CDR3 region has 14 residues. V lost 0 bases and J lost 5, with 10 bases in between. CDR3 region: CATSRDGRGTEAFF. The CDR3 nucleotides are TGTGCCACCAGCAGAGATGGAAGGGGGACTGAAGCTTTCTTT. Variable domain in full (rest from reference TRBV15 and TRBJ1-1): DAMVIQNPRYQVTQFGKPVTLSCSQTLNHNVMYWYQQKSSQAPKLLFHYYDKDFNNEADTPDNFQSRRPNTSFCFLDIRSPGLGDTAMYLCATSRDGRGTEAFFGQGTRLTVV.

This clonotype was counted at least ten times. The V and J genes are TRBV11-2 and TRBJ2-4; D is unclear. CDR3 length equals 16 residues. The V end was cut by 1 base, the J end by 0 bases, with 10 bases between. Germline-derived CDR1 and CDR2 are SGHAT and FQNNGV. The CDR3 bases are TGTGCCAGCAGCTTAGTGCAGCCTTTAGCCAAAAACATTCAGTACTTC. Its protein product is CASSLVQPLAKNIQYF.

CDR3 in amino acids: CASSPGLGFYNEQFF. For the CDR3, the DNA is TGTGCCAGCAGTCCAGGACTAGGCTTCTACAATGAGCAGTTCTTC. The chain has TRBV27 and TRBJ2-1, with TRBD2 matching 7 bases. J was trimmed by 3 bases and V by 5 bases; bases with no gene match: 7. CDR1 is MNHEY, CDR2 SMNVEV, per germline (reference sequence). The CDR3 has 15 amino acids.